This TCR beta chain was sequenced in a study of patients and donors after allogeneic stem cell transplantation. CDR1 is MNHEY, CDR2 SMNVEV, per germline (reference sequence). The CDR3 runs to 15 residues. After removal of 2 bases from V and 7 bases from J, the junction contained 5 bases not matched to a gene. TCRdb reanalysed the RT-PCR reads using MiXCR and keeps one entry per CDR3 protein. The sample gives around 240,000 distinct CDR3 sequences, 14% of which show up once; 11% is in the top ten. This clonotype has ten or more counts. This receptor was taken from a human donor who was either an allogeneic HSCT recipient or a stem cell or donor lymphocyte infusion donor (not recorded which). It is not recorded whose cells these are; they may come from a transplant donor. Sequencing input: blood, either unsorted or a sorted T cell fraction (not recorded which). The chain uses TRBV27 and TRBJ2-1, with TRBD2 matching 10 bases. The CDR3 here is CASSLLAGERNEQFF. CDR3 bases: TGTGCCAGCAGTTTACTAGCGGGAGAAAGGAATGAGCAGTTCTTC.